A single sample is the source of the 2 T cell receptor beta chains below, sequenced in a study of blood T cell repertoires in COVID-19. Clones were read by immunoSEQ multiplex PCR, and TCRdb kept only the in-frame ones, dropping some. The table lists about 190,000 clones, more than 75% of them singletons, with about 9.7% in the top ten. The sequenced sample consisted of PBMCs or T cells enriched from blood (not recorded which). The receptors derive from a woman aged 25 to 39 who had recovered from COVID-19.

The V and J genes are TRBV19 and TRBJ2-1; a possible D gene is TRBD1 (6 bases). The germline CDR1 and CDR2 sequences are LNHDA and SQIVND (reference sequence). The CDR3 is 14 amino acids. The V and J ends lost 2 bases and 1 base respectively, with 6 bases between them. CDR3 bases: TGTGCCAGTAGTATACAGGGGTCCTACAATGAGCAGTTCTTC. Translation gives CASSIQGSYNEQFF.

The V call is TRBV14, the J call TRBJ2-1; TRBD1 might be the D (5 bases). The V gene's germline CDR1 is SGHDN and CDR2 FVKESK. Trimming shortened V by 0 bases and J by 3 bases, and 15 bases separated the two germline ends. The CDR3 is 17 residues long. This CDR3 is CASSQDRWLGDYNEQFF. The CDR3 DNA follows: TGTGCCAGCAGCCAAGATAGATGGCTAGGGGACTACAATGAGCAGTTCTTC. Together with reference TRBV14 and TRBJ2-1, the CDR3 gives the full variable domain: EAGVTQFPSHSVIEKGQTVTLRCDPISGHDNLYWYRRVMGKEIKFLLHFVKESKQDESGMPNNRFLAERTGGTYSTLKVQPAELEDSGVYFCASSQDRWLGDYNEQFFGPGTRLTVL.